This TCR beta chain was profiled in a study of T cell changes during pregnancy in multiple sclerosis. Germline V lookup: CDR1 SEHNR, CDR2 FQNEAQ (reference sequence). V gave up 5 bases and J gave up 0 bases; unmatched junction bases: 2. The CDR3 length is 16 residues. Profiling relied on immunoSEQ multiplex PCR, and the TCRdb table lists in-frame clones only, not all of them. The repertoire holds about 59,000 clones, with over 90% as singletons. The source of this sequence is a female donor with multiple sclerosis, enrolled in a pregnancy study. Sequences were derived from CD8+ T cells from peripheral blood mononuclear cells, sampled in the third trimester of pregnancy. This chain uses TRBV7-9 with TRBJ2-2; 11 bases agree with TRBD2. The CDR3 spells CASSAGLAANTGELFF. CDR3 coding DNA: TGTGCCAGCAGCGCGGGACTAGCGGCGAACACCGGGGAGCTGTTTTTT.